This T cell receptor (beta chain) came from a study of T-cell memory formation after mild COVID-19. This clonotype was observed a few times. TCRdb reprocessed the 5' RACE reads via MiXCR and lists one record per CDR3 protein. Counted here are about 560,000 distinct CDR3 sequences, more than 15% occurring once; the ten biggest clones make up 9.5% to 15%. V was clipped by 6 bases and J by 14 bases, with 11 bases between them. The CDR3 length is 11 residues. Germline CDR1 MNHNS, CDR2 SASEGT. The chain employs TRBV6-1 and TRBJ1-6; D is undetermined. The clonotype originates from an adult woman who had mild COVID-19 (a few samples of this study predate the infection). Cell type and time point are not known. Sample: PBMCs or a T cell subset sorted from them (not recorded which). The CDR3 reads CASSQPRALHF. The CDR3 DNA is TGTGCCAGCAGCCAACCTAGGGCCCTCCACTTT.